The clone carrying this TCR beta chain was detected only a few times. Its matching antigen is unknown. The sample originates from a study of T-cell memory formation after mild COVID-19. Whole-study context: Largely, TCR clusters stayed within a single donor. General observations from the study: CD4/CD8 balance characterized clones contracting day 15 to 85, and CD4+ skew characterized later expanders. Pre-infection memory already had some responding clones, implying cross-reactive memory joined.

The authors produced TCR alpha and TCR beta cDNA libraries with sample barcodes and UMIs by 5'RACE using constant-segment primers. TCRdb independently ran MiXCR on the 5' RACE reads; one entry per CDR3 protein. The sample lists a few hundred thousand distinct CDR3 sequences, more than 20% occurring once. This CDR3 spans 14 amino acids. V was clipped by 0 bases and J by 4 bases, with 7 bases between them. This sequence originates from an adult woman who had mild COVID-19 (a few samples of this study predate the infection). Cell type and time point are not known. The chain is built from TRBV12-3 or TRBV12-4 and TRBJ1-5; D gene ambiguous. Input material: PBMCs or a T cell subset sorted from them (not recorded which). The CDR3 region is CASSLAPGNQPQHF. In nucleotides, the CDR3 is TGTGCCAGCAGTTTAGCCCCCGGGAATCAGCCCCAGCATTTT.